The 13 T cell receptor beta chains listed next were all sequenced from one sample in a study of CD8 T cells in Susac syndrome (dated by TCRdb to about 2019). The method was the immunoSEQ multiplex PCR assay. RNA was extracted with the RNeasy kit and about 0.5 to 1 ug was reverse transcribed using random hexamers. Using fastp trimming at Q25 and MiXCR clonotype assembly, TCRdb reanalyzed the public sequencing data and kept in-frame beta chains. Each CDR3 protein appears once, grouped with its most common genes and DNA. In all, the sample holds 150,000 to 200,000 distinct CDR3 sequences, and roughly 94% of those were seen once. The ten biggest clones cover about 0.089% of the sample. The sequenced sample was CD4+ T cells from PBMCs. The receptors were sampled from a human donor with multiple sclerosis.

The chain is built from TRBV2 and TRBJ2-1; 8 bases are a match to TRBD2. The junction had 6 bases not matched to a gene; V was cut back by 9 bases and J by 5 bases. The CDR3 has 13 amino acids. In germline, CDR1 is SNHLY, CDR2 FYNNEI. In DNA form, the CDR3 reads TGTGCCAGTGAGCGGGAGAGGCACAATGAGCAGTTCTTC. It codes for CASERERHNEQFF.

This sequence joins TRBV2 and TRBJ2-7; D may correspond to TRBD1 or TRBD2 (5 bases each). The CDR3 runs 11 residues. CDR1 is SNHLY and CDR2 is FYNNEI in the germline V gene. The CDR3 protein is CASSEDRRGEV. For the CDR3, the DNA is TGTGCCAGCAGTGAGGATAGGAGAGGGGAGGTC.

This chain links TRBV30 with TRBJ2-7, with D perhaps TRBD2 (6 bases). There are 14 residues in the CDR3. Germline V CDR1 and CDR2: GTSNPN, SVGIG (reference sequence). V lost 4 bases and J lost 2, with 15 bases in between. The CDR3 loop is CAWTSEGGPYEQYF. Here the CDR3 DNA reads TGTGCCTGGACTTCAGAGGGAGGCCCCTACGAGCAGTACTTC.

The V and J genes are TRBV11-2 and TRBJ2-3; 13 bases line up with TRBD2. CDR1 is SGHAT and CDR2 is FQNNGV in the germline V gene. V was clipped by 1 base and J by 1 base; unmatched bases: 5. CDR3 length equals 18 residues. Here the CDR3 reads CASSLGTSGSGGTDTQYF. CDR3 coding DNA: TGTGCCAGCAGCTTAGGGACTAGCGGGAGTGGTGGCACAGATACGCAGTATTTT.

The chain carries TRBV20-1 and TRBJ1-2; D is uncertain. The CDR3 has 13 amino acids. The V gene lost 3 bases and the J gene lost 2 bases, with 10 bases spanning the gap. Germline CDR1 reads DFQATT; CDR2 reads SNEGSKA (reference sequence). CDR3 DNA: TGCAGTGCTAGCTCGGACGTCAACTATGGCTACACCTTC. Translated: CSASSDVNYGYTF.

The CDR3 region is CASSLAGAETQYF. As DNA, the CDR3 is TGTGCCAGCAGCTTAGCTGGGGCTGAGACCCAGTACTTC. The V and J genes are TRBV7-9 and TRBJ2-5, with a possible D match to TRBD1 (5 bases). Germline V CDR1 and CDR2: SEHNR, FQNEAQ (reference sequence). The CDR3 covers 13 residues. The germline V and J ends were trimmed by 0 bases and 5 bases, with 7 bases remaining between them.

This clonotype appeared a few times. The V gene is TRBV6-5, the J gene TRBJ1-1, with D unresolved. The V end lost 5 bases, the J end lost 2 bases, and 12 bases lay between the germline ends. Germline V CDR1 and CDR2: MNHEY, SVGAGI. This CDR3 has 14 amino acids. CDR3 in DNA: TGTGCCAGCAGTCCCTCGCGACCTAACACTGAAGCTTTCTTT. Amino acid sequence: CASSPSRPNTEAFF.

The V gene is TRBV19, the J gene TRBJ1-1; TRBD1 might be the D (5 bases). CDR1 and CDR2 (germline): LNHDA, SQIVND (reference sequence). The CDR3 is 14 residues long. V was pared by 3 bases and J by 4 bases, with 12 bases between. The CDR3 coding sequence is TGTGCCAGTAGTATTGCGGGGGAGAGCACTGAAGCTTTCTTT. Protein product: CASSIAGESTEAFF.

This clonotype has a handful of counts. At one boundary the junction diverges from the germline segment, which might be a read error. The chain couples TRBV5-8 to TRBJ1-3; the match to TRBD1 covers 7 bases. Germline V gene data show CDR1 as SGHTS and CDR2 as YDEGEE. The CDR3 covers 14 residues. CDR3 sequence (DNA): TGTGCCAGCACCTTGACAGGGTCAGGAAACACCATATATTTT. It encodes CASTLTGSGNTIYF.

The V and J genes are TRBV6-6 and TRBJ1-2; no clear D. V lost 5 bases, J lost 5 bases, and 12 bases lay in between. Germline V gene data show CDR1 as MNHNY and CDR2 as SVGAGI (reference sequence). This CDR3 spans 13 amino acids. In nucleotides, the CDR3 is TGTGCCAGCAGTACGGCTCAAGGGTATGGCTACACCTTC. Residues: CASSTAQGYGYTF.

As DNA, the CDR3 is TGTGCCAGCAGTTACTCCTTTCCCACAGATACGCAGTATTTT. Translated, it gives CASSYSFPTDTQYF. V and J are TRBV6-5 and TRBJ2-3; D remains ambiguous. Trimming pared 0 bases from V and 2 bases from J, leaving 6 bases between. The CDR3 has 14 residues. Germline-derived CDR1 and CDR2 are MNHEY and SVGAGI.

This chain links TRBV27 with TRBJ2-1; 9 nucleotides agree with TRBD1. Germline loops: CDR1 MNHEY, CDR2 SMNVEV (reference sequence). With 8 bases clipped from V and 3 bases from J, the junction kept 5 bases outside the gene matches. The length of the CDR3 is 14 residues. The CDR3 is CASPGQGLYNEQFF. For the CDR3, the DNA is TGTGCCAGCCCTGGACAGGGGCTCTACAATGAGCAGTTCTTC.

This sequence joins TRBV7-9 and TRBJ2-5; 9 bases fit TRBD1. The V gene's germline CDR1 is SEHNR and CDR2 FQNEAQ (reference sequence). With V trimmed by 5 bases and J by 2 bases, 6 bases remained unmatched. CDR3 length: 15 residues. This CDR3 is CASSPRQGEQETQYF. The DNA for the CDR3 is TGTGCCAGCAGCCCACGACAGGGGGAACAAGAGACCCAGTACTTC.